These T cell receptor beta chains were read from a single sample in a study of cytomegalovirus exposure and HLA in healthy donors. Clones were sequenced by immunoSEQ multiplex PCR, and TCRdb holds only the in-frame ones, with some missing. The sample lists almost 200,000 clones, 65% to 80% occurring once. The sample consisted of PBMCs. All receptors come from a woman aged 30 to 39 in good health and CMV-seropositive. The CDR3 runs from the conserved cysteine through the conserved F or W. The order of the fields is clone size, V gene, J gene, D gene, CDR3 DNA, CDR3 protein. The D gene is left open where the match is weak. Size is stated for part of the rows, as once, few or many counts, or as a class when the clone is expanded.

abundance: NA; v_gene: TRBV27; j_gene: TRBJ1-2; d_gene: NA; CDR3nt: TGTGCCAGCACCGATGACATTCGCTATGGCTACACCTTC; CDR3aa: CASTDDIRYGYTF
abundance: NA; v_gene: TRBV4-1; j_gene: TRBJ2-1; d_gene: TRBD2; CDR3nt: TGCGCCAGCAGCCAAGTTGCTAGCGGGAGGGTCATTGAGCAGTTCTTC; CDR3aa: CASSQVASGRVIEQFF
abundance: NA; v_gene: TRBV4-1; j_gene: TRBJ2-7; d_gene: TRBD1; CDR3nt: TGCGCCAGCAGCCAAGGGGGACAGGGCTCCTACGAGCAGTACTTC; CDR3aa: CASSQGGQGSYEQYF
abundance: NA; v_gene: TRBV30; j_gene: TRBJ1-5; d_gene: NA; CDR3nt: TGTGCCTGGAGTACAGGGAGGGGCAATCAGCCCCAGCATTTT; CDR3aa: CAWSTGRGNQPQHF
abundance: NA; v_gene: TRBV5-4; j_gene: TRBJ2-7; d_gene: NA; CDR3nt: TGTGCCAGCAGCCCGTACAGCGGCGACGTGTTCTCCTACGAGCAGTACTTC; CDR3aa: CASSPYSGDVFSYEQYF
abundance: NA; v_gene: TRBV9; j_gene: TRBJ2-3; d_gene: TRBD2; CDR3nt: TGTGCCAGCAGCCGAGGGGCTAGCGGGAGTGGTGGAACAGATACGCAGTATTTT; CDR3aa: CASSRGASGSGGTDTQYF
abundance: NA; v_gene: TRBV5-1; j_gene: TRBJ2-7; d_gene: TRBD1; CDR3nt: TGCGCCAGCAGATCTACAGGGGTGAGCTCCTACGAGCAGTACTTC; CDR3aa: CASRSTGVSSYEQYF
abundance: NA; v_gene: TRBV6-1; j_gene: TRBJ2-7; d_gene: TRBD1; CDR3nt: TGTGCCAGCAGTGTAACAGGGGGCGACTCCTACGAGCAGTACTTC; CDR3aa: CASSVTGGDSYEQYF
abundance: NA; v_gene: TRBV5-1; j_gene: TRBJ1-2; d_gene: NA; CDR3nt: TGCGCCAGCAGCTTGGCCCCGGCTAACTATGGCTACACCTTC; CDR3aa: CASSLAPANYGYTF
abundance: NA; v_gene: TRBV4-3; j_gene: TRBJ1-2; d_gene: NA; CDR3nt: TGCGCCAGCAGCCAAGACCAAACAGGGATTTATGGCTACACCTTC; CDR3aa: CASSQDQTGIYGYTF
abundance: NA; v_gene: TRBV5-4; j_gene: TRBJ1-6; d_gene: NA; CDR3nt: TGTGCCAGCAGCACACAACAGGCCGGAGAATATAATTCACCCCTCCACTTT; CDR3aa: CASSTQQAGEYNSPLHF
abundance: NA; v_gene: TRBV25-1; j_gene: TRBJ1-2; d_gene: TRBD1; CDR3nt: TGTGCCAGCAGTGGGGGACAGGTTTATGGCTACACCTTC; CDR3aa: CASSGGQVYGYTF
abundance: NA; v_gene: TRBV2; j_gene: TRBJ2-7; d_gene: NA; CDR3nt: TGTGCCAGCAGTGTGGAAGGGGGCTCCTACGAGCAGTACTTC; CDR3aa: CASSVEGGSYEQYF
abundance: few; v_gene: TRBV4-3; j_gene: TRBJ2-7; d_gene: TRBD2; CDR3nt: TGCGCCAGCTCCATAGGGCTAGCGGGAGGGCTTTACTCCTACGAGCAGTACTTC; CDR3aa: CASSIGLAGGLYSYEQYF
abundance: NA; v_gene: TRBV19; j_gene: TRBJ2-7; d_gene: NA; CDR3nt: TGTGCCAGTAGTTTCGGGGGGCGATCTAGCGTTCCCTACGAGCAGTACTTC; CDR3aa: CASSFGGRSSVPYEQYF
abundance: NA; v_gene: TRBV7-8; j_gene: TRBJ2-7; d_gene: NA; CDR3nt: TGTGCCAGCAGCTTAAACCAGAATTCCTACGAGCAGTACTTC; CDR3aa: CASSLNQNSYEQYF